The 5 T cell receptor beta chains below were found in one sample sequenced in a study of shared clonotypes between healthy human individuals. Assay: immunoSEQ multiplex PCR; the TCRdb copy retains only in-frame clones and omits some. In the table there are some 2.1 million clones, 85% to 95% of which are singletons. Naive CD8 cells lacked CD45RO and underwent positive selection for CCR7, leaving out terminally differentiated effector memory CD45RA+ cells. Specimen: naive CD8+ T cells sorted from blood. Receptors originate from a man between 18 and 35 years old in good health.

With regard to this clone: The same CDR3 can be traced to other DNA sequences in this sample. The chain links TRBV6-5 to TRBJ2-1; perhaps TRBD2 as D (5 bases). Trimming left V 0 bases short and J 4 bases short, with 7 bases between. This CDR3 is built from 14 residues. Germline V CDR1 and CDR2: MNHEY, SVGAGI. CDR3 sequence reads: CASSYSTGYNEQFF. The CDR3 DNA reads TGTGCCAGCAGTTACTCTACGGGGTACAATGAGCAGTTCTTC.

This rearrangement joins TRBV6-5 to TRBJ2-1; TRBD2 aligns across 11 bases. With 9 bases clipped from V and 6 bases from J, the junction kept 4 bases outside the gene matches. This CDR3 has 13 amino acids. Germline V gives CDR1 MNHEY, CDR2 SVGAGI. DNA of the CDR3: TGTGCCAGTACTAGCGGGGGTCTCAATGAGCAGTTCTTC. It specifies CASTSGGLNEQFF.

This rearrangement joins TRBV4-2 to TRBJ2-5, with D possibly TRBD2 on 6 matching bases. The CDR3 consists of 15 residues. V lost 5 bases and J lost 0, with 13 bases in between. Germline CDR1 LGHNA, CDR2 YNFKEQ. In DNA form, the CDR3 reads TGTGCCAGCAGCGTTTCCCGGGACTACCAAGAGACCCAGTACTTC. Translated: CASSVSRDYQETQYF.

The rearrangement joins TRBV7-8 to TRBJ2-1; possibly TRBD2 for D (6 bases). The V end lost 5 bases, the J end lost 8 bases, and 22 bases lay between the germline ends. There are 16 residues in the CDR3. Germline lookup yields CDR1 SGHVS and CDR2 FQNEAQ. Here the CDR3 reads CASSQDREIILHEQFF. In nucleotides, the CDR3 is TGTGCCAGCAGCCAAGACCGGGAGATCATTTTACATGAGCAGTTCTTC.

The chain joins TRBV5-1 to TRBJ1-1, with TRBD1 as a possible D gene (6 bases). The V end lost 0 bases, the J end lost 4 bases, and 22 bases lay between the germline ends. The germline V gene encodes CDR1 SGHRS and CDR2 YFSETQ. The CDR3 contains 18 residues. The CDR3 here is CASSLAAGGVTSSTEAFF. The CDR3, as DNA: TGCGCCAGCAGCTTGGCCGCCGGGGGCGTAACGTCGAGCACTGAAGCTTTCTTT.